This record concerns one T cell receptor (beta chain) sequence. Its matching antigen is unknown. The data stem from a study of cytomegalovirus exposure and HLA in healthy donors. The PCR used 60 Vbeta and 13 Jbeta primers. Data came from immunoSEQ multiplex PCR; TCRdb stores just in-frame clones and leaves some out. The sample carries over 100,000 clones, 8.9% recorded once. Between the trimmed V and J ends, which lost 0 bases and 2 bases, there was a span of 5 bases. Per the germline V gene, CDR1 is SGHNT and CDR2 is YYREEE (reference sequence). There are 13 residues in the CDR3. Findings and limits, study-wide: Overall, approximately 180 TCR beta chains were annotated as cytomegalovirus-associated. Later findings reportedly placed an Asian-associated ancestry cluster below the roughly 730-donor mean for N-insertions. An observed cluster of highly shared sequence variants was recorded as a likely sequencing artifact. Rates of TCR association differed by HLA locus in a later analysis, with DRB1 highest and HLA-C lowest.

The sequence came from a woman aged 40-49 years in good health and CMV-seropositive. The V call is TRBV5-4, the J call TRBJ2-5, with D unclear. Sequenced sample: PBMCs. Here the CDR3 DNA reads TGTGCCAGCAGCTTGGGAGCACAAGAGACCCAGTACTTC. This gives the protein CASSLGAQETQYF.